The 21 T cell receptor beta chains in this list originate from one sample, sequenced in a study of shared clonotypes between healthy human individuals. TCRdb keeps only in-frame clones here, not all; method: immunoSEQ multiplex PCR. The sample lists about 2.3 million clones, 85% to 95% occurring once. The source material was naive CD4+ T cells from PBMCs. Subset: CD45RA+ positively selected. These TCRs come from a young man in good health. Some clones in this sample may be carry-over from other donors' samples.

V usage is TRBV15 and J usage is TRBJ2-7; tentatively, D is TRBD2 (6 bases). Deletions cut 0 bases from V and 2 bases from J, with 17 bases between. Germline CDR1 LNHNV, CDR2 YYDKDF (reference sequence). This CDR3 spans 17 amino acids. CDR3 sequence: CATSRDQYPGAPYEQYF. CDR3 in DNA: TGTGCCACCAGCAGAGATCAGTATCCGGGAGCGCCCTACGAGCAGTACTTC.

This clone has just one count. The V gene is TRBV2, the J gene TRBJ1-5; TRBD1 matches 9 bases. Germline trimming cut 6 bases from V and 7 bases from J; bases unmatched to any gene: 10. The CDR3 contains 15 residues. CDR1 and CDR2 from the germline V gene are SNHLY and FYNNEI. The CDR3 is CASSVTGGAYQPQHF. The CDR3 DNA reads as TGTGCCAGCAGCGTTACAGGGGGCGCATACCAGCCCCAGCATTTT.

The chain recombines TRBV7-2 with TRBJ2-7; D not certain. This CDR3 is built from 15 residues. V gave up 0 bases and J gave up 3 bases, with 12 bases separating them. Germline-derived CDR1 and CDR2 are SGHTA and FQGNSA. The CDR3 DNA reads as TGTGCCAGCAGCTTAGCAAGGAGTCCCCTCTACGAGCAGTACTTC. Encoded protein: CASSLARSPLYEQYF.

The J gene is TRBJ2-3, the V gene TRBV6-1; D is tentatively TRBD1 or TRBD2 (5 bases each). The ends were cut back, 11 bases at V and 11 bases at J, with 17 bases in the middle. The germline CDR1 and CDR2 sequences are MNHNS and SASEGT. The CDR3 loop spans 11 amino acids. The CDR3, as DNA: TGTGCCGGGGGTTTAAGCTGGGGGCAGTATTTT. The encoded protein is CAGGLSWGQYF.

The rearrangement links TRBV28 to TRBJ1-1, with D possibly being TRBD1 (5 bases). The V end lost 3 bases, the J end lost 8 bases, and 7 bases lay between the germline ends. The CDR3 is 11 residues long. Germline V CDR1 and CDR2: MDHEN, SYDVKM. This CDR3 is CASSLGPEAFF. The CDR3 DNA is TGTGCCAGCAGTTTGGGGCCAGAAGCTTTCTTT.

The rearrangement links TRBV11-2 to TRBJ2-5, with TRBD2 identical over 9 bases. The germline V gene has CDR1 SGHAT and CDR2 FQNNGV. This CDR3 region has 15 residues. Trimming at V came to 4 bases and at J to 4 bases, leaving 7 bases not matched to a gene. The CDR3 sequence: CASSSSSGRRETQYF. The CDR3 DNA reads TGTGCCAGCAGCTCGTCGAGCGGGAGGAGAGAGACCCAGTACTTC. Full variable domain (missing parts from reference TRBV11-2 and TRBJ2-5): EAGVAQSPRYKIIEKRQSVAFWCNPISGHATLYWYQQILGQGPKLLIQFQNNGVVDDSQLPKDRFSAERLKGVDSTLKIQPAKLEDSAVYLCASSSSSGRRETQYFGPGTRLLVL.

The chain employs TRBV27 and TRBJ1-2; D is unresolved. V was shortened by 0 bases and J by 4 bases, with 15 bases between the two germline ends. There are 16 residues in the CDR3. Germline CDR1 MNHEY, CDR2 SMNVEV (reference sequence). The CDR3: CASSLSIPRAGYGYTF. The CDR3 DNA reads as TGTGCCAGCAGTTTATCGATTCCCAGAGCGGGCTATGGCTACACCTTC.

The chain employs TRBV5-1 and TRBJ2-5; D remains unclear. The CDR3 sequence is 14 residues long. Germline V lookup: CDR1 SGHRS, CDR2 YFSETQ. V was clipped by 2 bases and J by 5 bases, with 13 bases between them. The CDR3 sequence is CASSFGTDRETQYF. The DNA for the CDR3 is TGCGCCAGCAGCTTCGGAACCGATAGGGAGACCCAGTACTTC.

DNA for the CDR3: TGCGCCAGCAGGGGTAGTGTGGGGTCACCCCTCCACTTT. Amino acids: CASRGSVGSPLHF. The chain joins TRBV10-2 to TRBJ1-6; D not certain. Germline V gene sequence: CDR1 WSHSY, CDR2 SAAADI. Between the trimmed V and J ends, which lost 6 bases and 10 bases, there was a span of 13 bases. CDR3 length equals 13 residues.

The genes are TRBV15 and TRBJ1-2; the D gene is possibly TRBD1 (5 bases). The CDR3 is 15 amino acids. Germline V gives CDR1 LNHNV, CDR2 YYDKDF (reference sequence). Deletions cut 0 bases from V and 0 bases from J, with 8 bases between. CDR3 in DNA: TGTGCCACCAGCAGAGATGGCAGGGCTAACTATGGCTACACCTTC. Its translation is CATSRDGRANYGYTF. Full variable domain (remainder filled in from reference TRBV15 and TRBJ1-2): DAMVIQNPRYQVTQFGKPVTLSCSQTLNHNVMYWYQQKSSQAPKLLFHYYDKDFNNEADTPDNFQSRRPNTSFCFLDIRSPGLGDTAMYLCATSRDGRANYGYTFGSGTRLTVV.

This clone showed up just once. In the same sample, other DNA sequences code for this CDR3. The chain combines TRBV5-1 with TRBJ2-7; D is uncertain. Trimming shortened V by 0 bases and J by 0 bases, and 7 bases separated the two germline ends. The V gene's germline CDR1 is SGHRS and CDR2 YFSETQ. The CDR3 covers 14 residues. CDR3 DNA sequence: TGCGCCAGCAGCTTGGGTTGGGACTCCTACGAGCAGTACTTC. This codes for CASSLGWDSYEQYF.

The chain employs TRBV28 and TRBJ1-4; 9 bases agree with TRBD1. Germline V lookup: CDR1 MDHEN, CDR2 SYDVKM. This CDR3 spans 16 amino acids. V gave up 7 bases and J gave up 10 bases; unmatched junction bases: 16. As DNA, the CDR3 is TGTGCCAGCACCACCTCCGTCCCGGGACAGGGTAGAAAACTGTTTTTT. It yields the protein CASTTSVPGQGRKLFF.

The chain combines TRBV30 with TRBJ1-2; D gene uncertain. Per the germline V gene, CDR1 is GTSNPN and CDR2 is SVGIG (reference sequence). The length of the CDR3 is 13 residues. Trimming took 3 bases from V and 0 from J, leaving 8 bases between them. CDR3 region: CAWSWQTNYGYTF. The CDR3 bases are TGTGCCTGGAGCTGGCAGACTAACTATGGCTACACCTTC.

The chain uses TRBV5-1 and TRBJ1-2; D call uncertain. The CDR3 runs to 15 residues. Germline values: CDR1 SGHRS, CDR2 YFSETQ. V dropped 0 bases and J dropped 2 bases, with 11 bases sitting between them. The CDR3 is CASSLDQDFNYGYTF. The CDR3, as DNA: TGCGCCAGCAGCTTGGATCAGGATTTCAACTATGGCTACACCTTC.

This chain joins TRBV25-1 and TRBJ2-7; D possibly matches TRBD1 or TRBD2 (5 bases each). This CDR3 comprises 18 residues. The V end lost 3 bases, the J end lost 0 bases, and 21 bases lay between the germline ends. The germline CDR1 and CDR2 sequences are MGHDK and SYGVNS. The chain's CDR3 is CASSDRGDSSLSSYEQYF. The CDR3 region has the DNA TGTGCCAGCAGTGATCGGGGCGACTCCTCCTTAAGCTCCTACGAGCAGTACTTC.

CDR3 coding DNA: TGCGCCAGCAGCCCGCGGGACAGCCTAAACTATGGCTACACCTTC. It yields the protein CASSPRDSLNYGYTF. The V call is TRBV5-1, the J call TRBJ1-2, with 7 bases fitting TRBD1. This CDR3 is built from 15 residues. J gave up 2 bases and V 4 bases, and 8 bases lay outside the gene matches. Per the germline V gene, CDR1 is SGHRS and CDR2 is YFSETQ.

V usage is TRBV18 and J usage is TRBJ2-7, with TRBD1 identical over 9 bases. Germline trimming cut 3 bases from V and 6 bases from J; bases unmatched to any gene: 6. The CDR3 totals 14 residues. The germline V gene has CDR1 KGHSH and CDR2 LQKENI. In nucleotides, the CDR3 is TGTGCCAGCTCACCCGGGACAGGGCGTCGCGAGCAGTACTTC. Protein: CASSPGTGRREQYF.

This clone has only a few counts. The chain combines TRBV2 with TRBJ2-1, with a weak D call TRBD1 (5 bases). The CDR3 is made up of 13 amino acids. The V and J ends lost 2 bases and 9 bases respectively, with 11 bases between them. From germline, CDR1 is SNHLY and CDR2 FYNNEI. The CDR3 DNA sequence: TGTGCCAGCAGTGAATGGCAGGGTCGTGAGCAGTTCTTC. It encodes CASSEWQGREQFF.

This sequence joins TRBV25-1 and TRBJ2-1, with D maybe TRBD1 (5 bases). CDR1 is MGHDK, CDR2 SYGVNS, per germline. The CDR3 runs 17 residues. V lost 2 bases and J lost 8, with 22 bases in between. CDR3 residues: CASSEIRGSGFTDEQFF. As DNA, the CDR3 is TGTGCCAGCAGTGAAATTCGTGGTTCAGGGTTTACGGATGAGCAGTTCTTC.

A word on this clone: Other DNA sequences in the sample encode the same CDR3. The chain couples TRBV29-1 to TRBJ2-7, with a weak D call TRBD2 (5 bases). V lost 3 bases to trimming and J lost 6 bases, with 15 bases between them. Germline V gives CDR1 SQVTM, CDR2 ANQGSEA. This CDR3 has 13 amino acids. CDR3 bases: TGCAGCGTTGAGGGAGTGGGCACCCGCGAGCAGTACTTC. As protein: CSVEGVGTREQYF.

The CDR3, as DNA: TGCGCCAGCAGTCCGGCTGATACGCAGTATTTT. Its protein product is CASSPADTQYF. This rearrangement joins TRBV10-2 to TRBJ2-3, with D hard to call. Germline V gene data show CDR1 as WSHSY and CDR2 as SAAADI. V was cut by 5 bases and J by 6 bases, with 6 bases left in between. The CDR3 loop spans 11 amino acids.